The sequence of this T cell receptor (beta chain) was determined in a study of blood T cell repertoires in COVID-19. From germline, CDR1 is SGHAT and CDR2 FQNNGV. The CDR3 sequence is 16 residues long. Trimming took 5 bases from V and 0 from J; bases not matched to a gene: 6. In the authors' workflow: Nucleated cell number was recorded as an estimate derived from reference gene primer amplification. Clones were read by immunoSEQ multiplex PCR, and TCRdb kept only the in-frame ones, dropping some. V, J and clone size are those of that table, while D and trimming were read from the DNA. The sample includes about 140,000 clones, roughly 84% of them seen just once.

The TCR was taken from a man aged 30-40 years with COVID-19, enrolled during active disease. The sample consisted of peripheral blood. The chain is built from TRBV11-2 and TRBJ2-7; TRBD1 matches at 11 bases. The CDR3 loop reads CASSPGGTGGSYEQYF. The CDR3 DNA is TGTGCCAGCAGCCCTGGGGGGACAGGGGGCTCCTACGAGCAGTACTTC.